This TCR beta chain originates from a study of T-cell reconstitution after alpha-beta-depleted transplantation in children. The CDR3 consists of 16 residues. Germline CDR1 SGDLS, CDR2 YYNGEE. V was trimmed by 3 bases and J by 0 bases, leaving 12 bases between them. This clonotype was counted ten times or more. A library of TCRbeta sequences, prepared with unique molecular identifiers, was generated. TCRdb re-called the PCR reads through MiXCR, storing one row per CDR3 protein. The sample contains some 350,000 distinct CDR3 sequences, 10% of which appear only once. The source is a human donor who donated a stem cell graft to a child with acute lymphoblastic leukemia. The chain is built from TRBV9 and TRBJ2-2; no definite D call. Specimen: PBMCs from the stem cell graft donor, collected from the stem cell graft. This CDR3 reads CASSATQVSNTGELFF. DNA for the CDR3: TGTGCCAGCAGCGCCACTCAGGTCTCGAACACCGGGGAGCTGTTTTTT.